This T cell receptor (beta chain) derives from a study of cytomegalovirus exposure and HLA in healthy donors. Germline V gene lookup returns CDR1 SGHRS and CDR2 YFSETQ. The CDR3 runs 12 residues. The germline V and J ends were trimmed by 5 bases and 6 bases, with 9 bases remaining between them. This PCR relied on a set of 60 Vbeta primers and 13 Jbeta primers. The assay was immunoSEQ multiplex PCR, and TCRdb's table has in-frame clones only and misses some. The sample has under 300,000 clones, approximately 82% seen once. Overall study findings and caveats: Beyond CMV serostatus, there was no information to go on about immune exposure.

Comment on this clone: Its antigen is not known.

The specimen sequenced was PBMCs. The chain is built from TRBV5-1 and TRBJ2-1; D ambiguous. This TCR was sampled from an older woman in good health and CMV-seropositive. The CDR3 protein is CASRTNSNEQFF. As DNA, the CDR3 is TGCGCCAGCAGGACGAACAGCAATGAGCAGTTCTTC.